One and the same sample provided the 21 T cell receptor beta chains below, sequenced in a study of blood T cells in healthy people across ages. A second PCR of about 7 to 12 cycles used a sample-barcoded 5' primer and a J-beta primer mix. TCRdb passed the 5' RACE reads through MiXCR, listing each CDR3 protein once. The table has about 1 million distinct CDR3 sequences, less than 25% seen once. The sample was also linked to a second study, of T cells of mothers and their children.

The sequenced material came from blood. These receptors originate from a girl aged 2 to 10 in good health.

This clonotype was observed a few times. The genes are TRBV29-1 and TRBJ1-1, with a possible D match to TRBD1 (5 bases). Germline V gene sequence: CDR1 SQVTM, CDR2 ANQGSEA. The CDR3 totals 17 residues. The ends were cut back, 4 bases at V and 5 bases at J, with 26 bases in the middle. The CDR3 DNA reads as TGCAGCGTTGCTGGTGTCCCCGGGGCCGCGGACGGGACTGAAGCTTTCTTT. It encodes CSVAGVPGAADGTEAFF.

In its sample, this clonotype was seen a few times. This chain connects TRBV4-1 to TRBJ2-2; perhaps TRBD2 as D (6 bases). CDR3 size: 14 residues. Germline CDR1 reads MGHRA; CDR2 reads YSYEKL. The V gene lost 3 bases and the J gene lost 10 bases, with 15 bases spanning the gap. Here the CDR3 reads CASSHLGLSEELFF. The CDR3 DNA follows: TGCGCCAGCAGCCATCTCGGACTATCAGAGGAGCTGTTTTTT.

Only a few counts were recorded for this clonotype. The V call is TRBV2, the J call TRBJ2-3; 11 bases fit TRBD2. The CDR3 has 16 amino acids. Per germline, CDR1 SNHLY and CDR2 FYNNEI. Unmatched junction bases numbered 6, after V lost 1 base and J lost 6 bases. In DNA form, the CDR3 reads TGTGCCAGCAGTGAAGTTACTAGCGGGAGAGGTGATACGCAGTATTTT. Translated: CASSEVTSGRGDTQYF.

This clonotype was seen just once. This rearrangement joins TRBV4-2 to TRBJ2-2; D gene uncertain. CDR3 size: 15 residues. Between the trimmed V and J ends, which lost 0 bases and 4 bases, there was a span of 9 bases. In germline, CDR1 is LGHNA, CDR2 YNFKEQ. This CDR3 reads CASSQDLRTTGELFF. The CDR3 bases are TGTGCCAGCAGCCAAGATTTGCGTACCACCGGGGAGCTGTTTTTT.

Concerning this clonotype itself: Lacking the conserved final phenylalanine or tryptophan, this CDR3 likely reflects a read error. The V gene is TRBV20-1, the J gene TRBJ1-5; TRBD1 matches at 7 bases. CDR1 and CDR2 from the germline V gene are DFQATT and SNEGSKA (reference sequence). V gave up 6 bases and J gave up 1 base; unmatched junction bases: 3. There are 13 residues in the CDR3. The CDR3 DNA reads as TGCAGTGCGCGGACAGGCAGCAATCAGCCCCAGCATCTT. Encoded protein: CSARTGSNQPQHL.

The V call is TRBV9, the J call TRBJ1-1; D is unclear. Germline loops: CDR1 SGDLS, CDR2 YYNGEE. The CDR3 spans 15 residues. Trimming stripped 0 bases from V and 1 base from J, with 10 bases between. The CDR3 nucleotides read TGTGCCAGCAGCGTAGGTCCAGTACCGAACACTGAAGCTTTCTTT. Translation gives CASSVGPVPNTEAFF.

This clonotype was detected only a few times. The CDR3 DNA reads as TGTGCCAGCAGTGAGTCCGGGAGTGGCTACGAGCAGTACTTC. Translating gives CASSESGSGYEQYF. J is TRBJ2-7 and V is TRBV2, with D possibly TRBD2 on 6 matching bases. Trimming took 3 bases from V and 3 from J, leaving 12 bases between them. CDR1 SNHLY and CDR2 FYNNEI come from the germline V gene. The CDR3 extends over 14 amino acids.

DNA of the CDR3: TGTGCCAGCAGTTTATCTCCTCGGACAGGGACCTACGAGCAGTACTTC. This codes for CASSLSPRTGTYEQYF. The chain links TRBV27 to TRBJ2-7, with 8 bases matching TRBD1. CDR1 is MNHEY, CDR2 SMNVEV, per germline (reference sequence). Unmatched junction bases numbered 6, after V lost 0 bases and J lost 2 bases. The CDR3 sequence is 16 residues long.

Worth noting for this clonotype: At one end the junction does not follow the germline gene, possibly because of a read error. This chain connects TRBV7-9 to TRBJ2-4; D is unclear. CDR3 length: 16 residues. CDR1 is SEHNR, CDR2 FQNEAQ, per germline (reference sequence). In DNA, the CDR3 is TGTGCCAGCAGCTCAGACTTTACCGGCCGAGGCGACATTCAGTCCTTC. Protein sequence: CASSSDFTGRGDIQSF.

This chain uses TRBV7-3 with TRBJ2-1; no reliable D call. CDR3 length: 16 amino acids. CDR1 is SGHTA and CDR2 is FQGTGA in the germline V gene. Trimming took off 2 bases at V and 1 base at J, with 12 bases between the two ends. The CDR3 bases are TGTGCCAGCAGCTTATCCGGCGGTCCGTCCTACAATGAGCAGTTCTTC. The encoded protein is CASSLSGGPSYNEQFF.

The V call is TRBV7-2, the J call TRBJ1-2, with D possibly TRBD1 on 6 matching bases. V lost 5 bases, J lost 4 bases, and 17 bases lay in between. CDR1 and CDR2 from the germline V gene are SGHTA and FQGNSA. There are 15 residues in the CDR3. The CDR3 DNA reads TGTGCCAGCAGCCCTAATGGGGGCGGTGCCTATGGCTACACCTTC. Translating it yields CASSPNGGGAYGYTF.

In its sample, this clonotype was seen a few times. The rearrangement links TRBV4-3 to TRBJ1-2, with D possibly being TRBD1 (5 bases). Germline CDR1 LGHNA, CDR2 YSLEER. V lost 0 bases to trimming and J lost 8 bases, with 13 bases between them. The CDR3 runs 14 residues. The DNA for the CDR3 is TGCGCCAGCAGCCAAGATCGCGGGGGTAAGGGCTACACCTTC. It is translated as CASSQDRGGKGYTF.

V and J are TRBV11-2 and TRBJ1-1, with 8 positions matching TRBD1. Unmatched junction bases numbered 6, after V lost 5 bases and J lost 1 base. Germline lookup yields CDR1 SGHAT and CDR2 FQNNGV. This CDR3 region has 15 residues. CDR3 bases: TGTGCCAGCAGCCCGACAGGGGTTGGGAACACTGAAGCTTTCTTT. Protein sequence: CASSPTGVGNTEAFF.

This rearrangement joins TRBV7-8 to TRBJ1-2; D perhaps matches TRBD1 (6 bases). V gave up 5 bases and J gave up 2 bases, with 18 bases separating them. The CDR3 has 16 residues. CDR1 and CDR2 from the germline V gene are SGHVS and FQNEAQ. The CDR3 region is CASSPLTGSGNYGYTF. The CDR3 DNA follows: TGTGCCAGCAGCCCACTCACAGGGAGTGGGAACTATGGCTACACCTTC.

The chain has TRBV28 and TRBJ1-2; D is unclear. The germline V gene encodes CDR1 MDHEN and CDR2 SYDVKM. V dropped 9 bases and J dropped 6 bases, with 23 bases sitting between them. The CDR3 runs to 15 residues. This chain's CDR3 is CASRSGGGPGDGYTF. CDR3 nucleotides: TGTGCCAGTAGATCCGGAGGAGGGCCTGGGGATGGCTACACCTTC.

This clonotype was picked up a small number of times. This sequence joins TRBV20-1 and TRBJ2-1; D is unclear. CDR1 and CDR2 from the germline V gene are DFQATT and SNEGSKA (reference sequence). V gave up 5 bases and J gave up 0 bases, with 14 bases separating them. The CDR3 loop spans 15 amino acids. In nucleotides, the CDR3 is TGCAGTGCTGCCCCTCTTACATACTCCTACAATGAGCAGTTCTTC. Protein product: CSAAPLTYSYNEQFF.

This clonotype was seen only a few times. V usage is TRBV2 and J usage is TRBJ2-7, with TRBD2 matching over 14 bases. The CDR3 loop spans 19 amino acids. J was trimmed by 0 bases and V by 1 base; bases with no gene match: 8. Germline CDR1 and CDR2: SNHLY and FYNNEI. The DNA for the CDR3 is TGTGCCAGCAGTGAAGTCGGGACTAGCGGGAGAGATTACTCCTACGAGCAGTACTTC. Amino acid sequence: CASSEVGTSGRDYSYEQYF.

This clonotype was seen once. The chain couples TRBV6-1 to TRBJ2-3; 12 bases match TRBD2. Per germline, CDR1 MNHNS and CDR2 SASEGT. Losses at the gene ends were 2 bases for V and 5 bases for J; bases not matched to a gene: 11. The CDR3 is 18 residues long. The CDR3 loop is CASSELAGGQLLRDTQYF. The CDR3 DNA sequence: TGTGCCAGCAGTGAACTAGCGGGAGGGCAACTTCTTCGAGATACGCAGTATTTT.

The table lists this clonotype with a few counts. DNA of the CDR3: TGTGCCAGCAGTTTATGGAGACAGGGTAGCGGGCTGGAGACCCAGTACTTC. Its protein is CASSLWRQGSGLETQYF. The chain joins TRBV28 to TRBJ2-5; D assignment may be TRBD1 or TRBD2 (7 bases each). With 0 bases removed from V and 5 bases from J, the gap between germline ends came to 19 bases. The CDR3 runs 17 residues. CDR1 and CDR2 from the germline V gene are MDHEN and SYDVKM.

CDR3 DNA sequence: TGTGCCAGCGCAAGTGGGGAGGGGGCCTACAATGAGCAGTTCTTC. Encoded protein: CASASGEGAYNEQFF. V gene TRBV9 combines with J gene TRBJ2-5; possible D gene TRBD2, 7 bases. Gene TRBJ2-1 matches the end of the DNA better, so the J call may be wrong. This CDR3 is 15 amino acids long. CDR1 is SGDLS, CDR2 YYNGEE, per germline.

The chain combines TRBV5-1 with TRBJ2-3; D remains ambiguous. Germline assignment: CDR1 SGHRS and CDR2 YFSETQ. The CDR3 is made up of 16 amino acids. V lost 3 bases and J lost 0, with 14 bases in between. The CDR3: CASSSGVVTSTDTQYF. Written as DNA, the CDR3 is TGCGCCAGCAGCTCTGGAGTCGTGACTAGCACAGATACGCAGTATTTT.